The clone carrying this T cell receptor (beta chain) was observed once. Data came from immunoSEQ multiplex PCR; TCRdb stores just in-frame clones and leaves some out. This sample has about 47,000 clones; 55% to 70% occur once, and the top ten carry roughly 9.6%. This CDR3 comprises 15 residues. In germline, CDR1 is SGHTA, CDR2 FQGTGA. Losses at the gene ends were 5 bases for V and 1 base for J; bases not matched to a gene: 7. These data come from a study of blood T cell repertoires in COVID-19. This TCR came from a woman in her sixties or seventies with acute or convalescent COVID-19. Material for sequencing was peripheral blood. The rearrangement links TRBV7-3 to TRBJ2-5, with 7 positions matching TRBD1. CDR3 residues: CASSRQGGVQETQYF. The CDR3 DNA reads TGTGCCAGCAGCCGACAGGGTGGGGTCCAAGAGACCCAGTACTTC. The whole variable domain, remainder taken from reference TRBV7-3 and TRBJ2-5, is GAGVSQTPSNKVTEKGKYVELRCDPISGHTALYWYRQSLGQGPEFLIYFQGTGAADDSGLPNDRFFAVRPEGSVSTLKIQRTERGDSAVYLCASSRQGGVQETQYFGPGTRLLVL.